This T cell receptor (beta chain) derives from a study of T cells after yellow fever vaccination. This clonotype appeared a few times. Germline CDR1 reads MNHEY; CDR2 reads SVGEGT. V was pared by 2 bases and J by 1 base, with 8 bases between. This CDR3 is 14 amino acids long. TCRdb passed the 5' RACE reads through MiXCR, listing each CDR3 protein once. The data contain about 580,000 distinct CDR3 sequences, about a sixth of them singletons. Source: PBMCs, taken 4 to 5 days after the first yellow fever vaccination. The TCR comes from a man aged 18-30 years who received the YFV17D yellow fever vaccine. This chain links TRBV6-2 or TRBV6-3 with TRBJ2-5, with D possibly being TRBD1 or TRBD2 (6 bases each). The CDR3 DNA sequence: TGTGCCAGCAGTTACGGGGGGCGCCAAGAGACCCAGTACTTC. It is translated as CASSYGGRQETQYF.